One sample yielded the 9 T cell receptor beta chains listed below, sequenced in a study of CXCR3-negative and CXCR3-positive naive CD8 T cells. Study-wide points: More hydrophobic TRB CDR3s were found in CXCR3-positive naive cells than in CXCR3-negative naive cells.

Antigen specificity for these receptors is unknown. The libraries of TRB cDNA were constructed through 5' RACE using UMI labels. TCRdb re-analyzed the 5' RACE reads; it lists each CDR3 protein once, without DNA. This repertoire includes 100,000 to 150,000 distinct CDR3 sequences. Source material: naive CXCR3+ CD8+ T cells from blood. Subset reported: CD45RO-CCR7+CD27+CD95- naive CD8+ T cells expressing CXCR3 (TNR3+). These receptor sequences come from a human donor in good health. Some clones in this sample may be carry-over from other donors' samples.

This chain uses TRBV12-3 or TRBV12-4 with TRBJ2-3. This CDR3 has 11 residues. CDR3 region: CASSEGDTQYF.

The chain is built from TRBV5-1 and TRBJ2-1; checking the TCRdb D call of TRBD1 is not possible without DNA. Germline V CDR1 and CDR2: SGHRS, YFSETQ. The CDR3 length is 18 residues. This chain's CDR3 is CASSLDRVGPRGNNEQFF.

V and J are TRBV7-3 and TRBJ1-2; TCRdb reports TRBD1, a call that lacks DNA to check it against. CDR3 size: 14 residues. Germline CDR1 and CDR2: SGHTA and FQGTGA. CDR3 protein: CASSLGPANYGYTF. Full variable domain (rest looked up from reference TRBV7-3 and TRBJ1-2): GAGVSQTPSNKVTEKGKYVELRCDPISGHTALYWYRQSLGQGPEFLIYFQGTGAADDSGLPNDRFFAVRPEGSVSTLKIQRTERGDSAVYLCASSLGPANYGYTFGSGTRLTVV.

The chain has TRBV29-1 and TRBJ1-2. Germline V lookup: CDR1 SQVTM, CDR2 ANQGSEA. The CDR3 runs 13 residues. CDR3 amino acids: CSGRDGDMDGYTF. Variable domain in full (rest from reference TRBV29-1 and TRBJ1-2): SAVISQKPSRDICQRGTSLTIQCQVDSQVTMMFWYRQQPGQSLTLIATANQGSEATYESGFVIDKFPISRPNLTFSTLTVSNMSPEDSSIYLCSGRDGDMDGYTFGSGTRLTVV.

This chain links TRBV27 with TRBJ2-2. Germline V CDR1 and CDR2: MNHEY, SMNVEV (reference sequence). The length of the CDR3 is 12 residues. CDR3 loop: CASSYPTGELFF.

V and J are TRBV5-1 and TRBJ1-4. This CDR3 is 14 amino acids long. CDR1 and CDR2 from the germline V gene are SGHRS and YFSETQ. CDR3 region: CASSLELEHEKLFF.

The chain has TRBV9 and TRBJ1-2; with no DNA, the TCRdb D assignment of TRBD1 cannot be verified. Germline V gene sequence: CDR1 SGDLS, CDR2 YYNGEE. The CDR3 totals 15 residues. CDR3 residues: CASSVGGTGIYGYTF.

The chain couples TRBV12-3 or TRBV12-4 to TRBJ1-5; the TRBD1 assignment by TCRdb is unverifiable without DNA. The CDR3 length is 15 residues. This CDR3 is CASSLSWGGMQPQHF.

This CDR3 reads CASSWTSRTSGLRTTIEDTQYF. The V gene is TRBV5-1, the J gene TRBJ2-3; TCRdb calls TRBD2, which cannot be checked without DNA. Germline V gives CDR1 SGHRS, CDR2 YFSETQ. The length of the CDR3 is 22 residues.